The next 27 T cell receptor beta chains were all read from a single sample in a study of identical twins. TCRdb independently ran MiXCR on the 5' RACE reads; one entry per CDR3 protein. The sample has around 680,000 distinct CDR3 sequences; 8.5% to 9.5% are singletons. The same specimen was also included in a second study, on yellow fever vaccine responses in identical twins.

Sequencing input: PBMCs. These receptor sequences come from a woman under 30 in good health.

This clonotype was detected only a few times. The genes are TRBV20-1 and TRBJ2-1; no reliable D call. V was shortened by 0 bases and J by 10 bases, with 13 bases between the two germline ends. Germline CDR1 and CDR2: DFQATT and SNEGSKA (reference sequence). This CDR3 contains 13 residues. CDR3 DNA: TGCAGTGCTAGAGATGGGGATAGTCAAGAGCAGTTCTTC. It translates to CSARDGDSQEQFF.

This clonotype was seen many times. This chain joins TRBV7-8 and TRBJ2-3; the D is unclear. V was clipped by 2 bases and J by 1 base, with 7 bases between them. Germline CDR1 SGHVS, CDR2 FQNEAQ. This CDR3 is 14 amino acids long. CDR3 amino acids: CASSLRSGTDTQYF. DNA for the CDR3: TGTGCCAGCAGCTTAAGATCCGGCACAGATACGCAGTATTTT.

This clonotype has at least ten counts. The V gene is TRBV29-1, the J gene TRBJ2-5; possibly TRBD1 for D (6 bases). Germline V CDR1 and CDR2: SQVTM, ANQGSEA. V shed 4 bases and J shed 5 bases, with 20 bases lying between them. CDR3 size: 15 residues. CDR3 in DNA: TGCAGCGTTGTCCCTTCTAGAGGTGGGGGCGAGACCCAGTACTTC. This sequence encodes CSVVPSRGGGETQYF. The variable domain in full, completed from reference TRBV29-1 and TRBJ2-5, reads SAVISQKPSRDICQRGTSLTIQCQVDSQVTMMFWYRQQPGQSLTLIATANQGSEATYESGFVIDKFPISRPNLTFSTLTVSNMSPEDSSIYLCSVVPSRGGGETQYFGPGTRLLVL.

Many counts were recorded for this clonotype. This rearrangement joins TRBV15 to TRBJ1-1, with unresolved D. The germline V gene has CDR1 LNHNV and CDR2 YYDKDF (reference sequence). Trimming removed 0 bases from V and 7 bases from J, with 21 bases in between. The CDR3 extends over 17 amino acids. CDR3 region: CATSRDWPLQVQDEAFF. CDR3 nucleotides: TGTGCCACCAGCAGAGATTGGCCCCTCCAAGTCCAAGATGAAGCTTTCTTT.

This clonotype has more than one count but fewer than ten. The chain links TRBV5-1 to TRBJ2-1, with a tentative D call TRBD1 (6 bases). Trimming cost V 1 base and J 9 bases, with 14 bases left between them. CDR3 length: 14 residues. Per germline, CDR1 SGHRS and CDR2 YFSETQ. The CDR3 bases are TGCGCCAGCAGCTTGACCAGGACAGCCAGTGAGCAGTTCTTC. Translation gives CASSLTRTASEQFF. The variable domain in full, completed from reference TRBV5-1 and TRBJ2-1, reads KAGVTQTPRYLIKTRGQQVTLSCSPISGHRSVSWYQQTPGQGLQFLFEYFSETQRNKGNFPGRFSGRQFSNSRSEMNVSTLELGDSALYLCASSLTRTASEQFFGPGTRLTVL.

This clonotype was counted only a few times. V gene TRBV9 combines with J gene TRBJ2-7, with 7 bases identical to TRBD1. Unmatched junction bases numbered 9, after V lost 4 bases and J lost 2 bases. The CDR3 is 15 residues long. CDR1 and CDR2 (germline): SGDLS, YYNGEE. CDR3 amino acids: CASSPTGTVTYEQYF. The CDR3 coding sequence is TGTGCCAGCAGCCCAACCGGGACAGTCACCTACGAGCAGTACTTC.

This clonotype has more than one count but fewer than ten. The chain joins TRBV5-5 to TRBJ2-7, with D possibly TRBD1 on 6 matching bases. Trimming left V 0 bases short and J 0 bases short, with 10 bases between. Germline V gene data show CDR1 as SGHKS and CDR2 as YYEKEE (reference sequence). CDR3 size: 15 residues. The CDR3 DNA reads TGTGCCAGCAGCTTGGCACTGACAGGCTCCTACGAGCAGTACTTC. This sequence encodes CASSLALTGSYEQYF.

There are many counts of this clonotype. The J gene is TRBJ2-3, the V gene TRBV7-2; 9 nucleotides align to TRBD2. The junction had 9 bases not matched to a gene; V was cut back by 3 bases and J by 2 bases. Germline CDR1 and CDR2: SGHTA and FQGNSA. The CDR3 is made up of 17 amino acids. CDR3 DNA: TGTGCCAGCAGCTTGAAGGTTGGCGGGAGGGTCACAGATACGCAGTATTTT. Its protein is CASSLKVGGRVTDTQYF.

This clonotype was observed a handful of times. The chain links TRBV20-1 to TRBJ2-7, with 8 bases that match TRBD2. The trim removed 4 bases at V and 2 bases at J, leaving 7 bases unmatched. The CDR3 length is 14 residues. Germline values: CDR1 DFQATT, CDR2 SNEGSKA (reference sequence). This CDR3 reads CSATGTRGTYEQYF. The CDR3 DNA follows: TGCAGTGCTACCGGGACTAGGGGAACCTACGAGCAGTACTTC.

The CDR3 DNA reads TGTGCCAGCAGCCAAGAGAGCCTAGCGGGAGGGAATGAGCAGTTCTTC. It yields the protein CASSQESLAGGNEQFF. The chain carries TRBV4-2 and TRBJ2-1; TRBD2 aligns across 12 bases. The J segment lost 7 bases and the V segment lost 0 bases, leaving 4 bases of the junction unmatched. Germline lookup yields CDR1 LGHNA and CDR2 YNFKEQ. CDR3 length: 16 residues.

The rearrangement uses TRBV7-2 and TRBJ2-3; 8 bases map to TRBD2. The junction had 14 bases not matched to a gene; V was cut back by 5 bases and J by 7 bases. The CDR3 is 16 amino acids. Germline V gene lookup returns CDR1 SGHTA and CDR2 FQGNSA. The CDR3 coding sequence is TGTGCCAGCAGCCGGGGGGGCGGGGGAGCGGAAAATACGCAGTATTTT. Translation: CASSRGGGGAENTQYF.

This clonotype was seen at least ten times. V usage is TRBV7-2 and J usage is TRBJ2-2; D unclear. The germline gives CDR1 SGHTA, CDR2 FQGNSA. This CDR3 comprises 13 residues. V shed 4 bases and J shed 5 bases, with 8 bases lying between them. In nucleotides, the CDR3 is TGTGCCAGCAGCTCCTACCCTACCGGGGAGCTGTTTTTT. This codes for CASSSYPTGELFF.

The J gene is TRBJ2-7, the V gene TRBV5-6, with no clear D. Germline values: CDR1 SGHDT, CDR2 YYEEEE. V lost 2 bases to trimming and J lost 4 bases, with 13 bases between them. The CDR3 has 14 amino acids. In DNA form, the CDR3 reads TGTGCCAGCAGCTTCACCTACGACGGTTACGAGCAGTACTTC. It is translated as CASSFTYDGYEQYF.

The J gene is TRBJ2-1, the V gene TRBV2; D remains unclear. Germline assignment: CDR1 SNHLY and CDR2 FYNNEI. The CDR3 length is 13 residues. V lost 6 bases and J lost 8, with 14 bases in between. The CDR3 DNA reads TGTGCCAGCAGGTGGAGCATGTTTGATGAGCAGTTCTTC. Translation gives CASRWSMFDEQFF. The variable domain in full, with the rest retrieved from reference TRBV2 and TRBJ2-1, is EPEVTQTPSHQVTQMGQEVILRCVPISNHLYFYWYRQILGQKVEFLVSFYNNEISEKSEIFDDQFSVERPDGSNFTLKIRSTKLEDSAMYFCASRWSMFDEQFFGPGTRLTVL.

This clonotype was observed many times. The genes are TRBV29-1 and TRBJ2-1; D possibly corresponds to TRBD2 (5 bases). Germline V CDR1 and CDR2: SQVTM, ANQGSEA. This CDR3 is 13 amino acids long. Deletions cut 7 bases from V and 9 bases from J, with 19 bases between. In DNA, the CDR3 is TGCAGCGCAGGTCCCCTAATTACTAGTGAGCAGTTCTTC. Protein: CSAGPLITSEQFF.

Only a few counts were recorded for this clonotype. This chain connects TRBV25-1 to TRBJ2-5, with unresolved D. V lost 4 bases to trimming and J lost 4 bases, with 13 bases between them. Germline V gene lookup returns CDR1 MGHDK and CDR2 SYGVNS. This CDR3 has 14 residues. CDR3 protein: CASSVSRLGETQYF. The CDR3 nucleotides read TGTGCCAGCAGTGTTTCCCGGCTAGGAGAGACCCAGTACTTC.

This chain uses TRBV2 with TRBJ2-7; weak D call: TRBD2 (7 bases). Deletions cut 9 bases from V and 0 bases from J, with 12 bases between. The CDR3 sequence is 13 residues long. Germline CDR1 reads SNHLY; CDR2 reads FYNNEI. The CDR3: CASGGDTSYEQYF. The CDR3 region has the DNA TGTGCCAGTGGGGGGGACACCTCCTACGAGCAGTACTTC.

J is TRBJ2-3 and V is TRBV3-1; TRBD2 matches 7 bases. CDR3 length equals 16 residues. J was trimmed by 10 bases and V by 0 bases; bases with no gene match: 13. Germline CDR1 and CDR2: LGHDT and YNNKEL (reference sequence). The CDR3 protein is CASSQDRLAAKTSQYF. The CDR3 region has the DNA TGTGCCAGCAGCCAAGATCGTCTAGCGGCGAAGACCTCGCAGTATTTT.

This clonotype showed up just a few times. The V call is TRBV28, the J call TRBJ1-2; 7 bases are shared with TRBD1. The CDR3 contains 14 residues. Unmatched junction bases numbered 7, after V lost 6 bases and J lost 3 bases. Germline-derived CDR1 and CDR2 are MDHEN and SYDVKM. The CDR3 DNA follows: TGTGCCAGCAGCCCAAATGACAGGGACTATGGCTACACCTTC. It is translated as CASSPNDRDYGYTF.

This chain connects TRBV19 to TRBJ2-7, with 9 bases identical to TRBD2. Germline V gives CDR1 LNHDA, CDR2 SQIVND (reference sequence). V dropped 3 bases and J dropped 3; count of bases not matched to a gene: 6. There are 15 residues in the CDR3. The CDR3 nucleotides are TGTGCCAGTAGTATGGCGGCTAGCGGGGACTACGAGCAGTACTTC. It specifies CASSMAASGDYEQYF. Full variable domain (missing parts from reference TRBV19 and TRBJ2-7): DGGITQSPKYLFRKEGQNVTLSCEQNLNHDAMYWYRQDPGQGLRLIYYSQIVNDFQKGDIAEGYSVSREKKESFPLTVTSAQKNPTAFYLCASSMAASGDYEQYFGPGTRLTVT.

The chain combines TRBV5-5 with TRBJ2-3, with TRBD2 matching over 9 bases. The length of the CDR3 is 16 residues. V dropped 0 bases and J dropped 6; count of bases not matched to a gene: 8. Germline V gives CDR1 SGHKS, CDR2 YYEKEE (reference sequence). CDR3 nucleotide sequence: TGTGCCAGCAGCTTGGTAGCGGGAGTGGGGTCGGATACGCAGTATTTT. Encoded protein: CASSLVAGVGSDTQYF.

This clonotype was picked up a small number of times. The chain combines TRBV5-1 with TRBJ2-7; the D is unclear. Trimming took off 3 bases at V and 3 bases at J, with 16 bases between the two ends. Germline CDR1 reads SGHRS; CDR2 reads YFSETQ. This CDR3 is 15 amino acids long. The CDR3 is CASSSNLGQSYEQYF. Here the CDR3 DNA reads TGCGCCAGCAGCTCAAACCTCGGGCAGAGCTACGAGCAGTACTTC.

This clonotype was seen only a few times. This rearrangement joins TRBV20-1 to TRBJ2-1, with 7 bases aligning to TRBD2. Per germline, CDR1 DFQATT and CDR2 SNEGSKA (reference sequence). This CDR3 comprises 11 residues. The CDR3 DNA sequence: TGCAGCGTTAGGACTAGCAATGAGCAGTTCTTC. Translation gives CSVRTSNEQFF.

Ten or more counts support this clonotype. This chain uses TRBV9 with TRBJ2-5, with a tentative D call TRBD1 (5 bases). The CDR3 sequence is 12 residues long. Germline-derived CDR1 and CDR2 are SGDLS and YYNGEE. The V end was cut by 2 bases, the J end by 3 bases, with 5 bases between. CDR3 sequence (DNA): TGTGCCAGCAGCGTCAGGGAAGAGACCCAGTACTTC. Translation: CASSVREETQYF. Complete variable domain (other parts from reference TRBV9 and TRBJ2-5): DSGVTQTPKHLITATGQRVTLRCSPRSGDLSVYWYQQSLDQGLQFLIQYYNGEERAKGNILERFSAQQFPDLHSELNLSSLELGDSALYFCASSVREETQYFGPGTRLLVL.

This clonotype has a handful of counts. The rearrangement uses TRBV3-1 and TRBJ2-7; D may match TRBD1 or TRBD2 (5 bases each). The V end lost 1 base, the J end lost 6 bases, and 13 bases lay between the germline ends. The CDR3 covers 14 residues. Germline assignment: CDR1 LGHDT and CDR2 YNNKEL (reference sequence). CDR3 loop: CASSQADRGTEQYF. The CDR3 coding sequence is TGTGCCAGCAGCCAAGCTGACAGAGGGACCGAGCAGTACTTC.

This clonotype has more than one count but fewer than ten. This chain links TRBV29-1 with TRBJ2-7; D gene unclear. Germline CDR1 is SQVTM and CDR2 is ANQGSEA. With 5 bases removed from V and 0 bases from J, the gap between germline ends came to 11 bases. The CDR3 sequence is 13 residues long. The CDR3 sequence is CSVLGRSSYEQYF. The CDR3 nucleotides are TGCAGCGTTTTAGGACGGAGCTCCTACGAGCAGTACTTC.

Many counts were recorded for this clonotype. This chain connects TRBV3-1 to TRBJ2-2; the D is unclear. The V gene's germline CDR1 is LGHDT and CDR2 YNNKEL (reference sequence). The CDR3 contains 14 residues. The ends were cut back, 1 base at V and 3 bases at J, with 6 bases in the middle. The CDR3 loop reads CASSQGRYTGELFF. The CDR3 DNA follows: TGTGCCAGCAGCCAAGGCAGATACACCGGGGAGCTGTTTTTT.